This is a list of T cell receptor beta chains from one sample in a study of blood T cell repertoires in COVID-19. TCRdb's table, derived via immunoSEQ multiplex PCR, lists solely in-frame clones and lacks some. The repertoire includes around 260,000 clones, around 83% of them detected once, and 3.5% to 4% sits in the top ten. The sample comprised peripheral blood. These TCRs come from a man aged 18-30 years with active or convalescent COVID-19. CDR3s include the opening cysteine and the closing phenylalanine or tryptophan.

j_call v_call cdr3_length cdr3_aa
TRBJ1-1 TRBV11-2 14 CASRVSAGSPEAFF
TRBJ2-7 TRBV12-3/TRBV12-4 13 CASTKTESGEQYF
TRBJ2-2 TRBV6-5 13 CASSPSGTGELFF
TRBJ1-1 TRBV5-5 15 CASSLWLGEGTEAFF
TRBJ1-6 TRBV4-1 16 CASSQFEDRVGSPLHF
TRBJ1-5 TRBV5-1 17 CASSLAATGDSNQPQHF
TRBJ2-7 TRBV4-1 13 CASSLQDAYEQYF
TRBJ1-1 TRBV12-3/TRBV12-4 13 CASSFRQAAEAFF
TRBJ2-3 TRBV30 15 CAWSVFGTGTDTQYF
TRBJ2-1 TRBV5-1 15 CASSSPGQYYNEQFF
TRBJ2-1 TRBV5-4 15 CASSLSGGAYNEQFF
TRBJ2-4 TRBV5-4 16 CASSSGDYSGENIQYF
TRBJ1-5 TRBV30 14 CAWSLGLINQPQHF
TRBJ2-2 TRBV2 12 CASGAFAGELFF
TRBJ2-2 TRBV9 13 CASSTTRTGELFF
TRBJ1-6 TRBV28 15 CASSIRGQYNSPLHF
TRBJ2-1 TRBV7-9 18 CASSGGLAGGRGYNEQFF
TRBJ2-7 TRBV4-1 15 CASSQDGIGEYEQYF
TRBJ2-7 TRBV10-3 14 CAIKPGDRGDEQYF
TRBJ2-1 TRBV10-3 15 CAISARLAGENEQFF
TRBJ2-7 TRBV24-1 15 CATGGTGPSGYEQYF
TRBJ2-1 TRBV7-3 15 CASSPGTSGGWEQFF
TRBJ2-7 TRBV4-1 14 CASSQEPALDEQYF
TRBJ1-3 TRBV6-4 16 CASRLTDSRKWNTIYF
TRBJ1-1 TRBV30 13 CAWRNQGNTEAFF
TRBJ2-7 TRBV2 16 CASTKDGDRGVSEQYF
TRBJ1-6 TRBV6-5 15 CASSQIIGGGSPLHF
TRBJ2-1 TRBV7-2 13 CASTAGLNNEQFF
TRBJ1-5 TRBV6-1 17 CASSEALPGGYNQPQHF
TRBJ2-1 TRBV7-2 16 CASSLGWELMGNEQFF
TRBJ2-2 TRBV27 15 CASSRTADHTGELFF
TRBJ2-2 TRBV19 15 CASSGDRPLTGELFF
TRBJ2-7 TRBV6-6 14 CASSQGAGTYEQYF
TRBJ2-1 TRBV5-1 17 CASKKGTSGGSYNEQFF
TRBJ2-1 TRBV24-1 15 CATSDALSSYNEQFF
TRBJ1-5 TRBV27 14 CASSSTGSPRPQHF
TRBJ1-5 TRBV5-5 15 CASSLGSTPDQPQHF
TRBJ1-4 TRBV29-1 11 CSVNRGEKLFF
TRBJ2-5 TRBV7-2 16 CASSFGTTGRGETQYF
TRBJ1-5 TRBV15 12 CATSPADQPQHF
TRBJ1-3 TRBV13 14 CASSQDRRGNTIYF
TRBJ1-1 TRBV6-5 14 CASRTGTGVPEAFF
TRBJ2-1 TRBV9 15 CASSARTSGGNEQFF
TRBJ2-7 TRBV5-1 12 CASSLANYEQYF
TRBJ1-2 TRBV30 14 CAWNFRTGSYGYTF
TRBJ1-6 TRBV2 15 CASSGRSSYNSPLHF
TRBJ2-5 TRBV7-9 12 CASSWGGDTQYF
TRBJ1-5 TRBV6-1 15 CASSETGTSNQPQHF
TRBJ2-3 TRBV7-7 15 CASSPTGGSTDTQYF
TRBJ2-2 TRBV11-3 15 CASSLRGSDTGELFF
TRBJ1-5 TRBV4-1 15 CASSQEGHSNQPQHF
TRBJ2-4 TRBV19 17 CASSSVGEATGKSIQYF
TRBJ1-4 TRBV28 16 CASSVVGVSGNEKLFF